The present entry profiles one T cell receptor beta chain with its context. No antigen is known for it. The data stem from a study of cytomegalovirus exposure and HLA in healthy donors. This CDR3 has 13 residues. Germline CDR1 and CDR2: MNHEY and SVGAGI. V was cut by 0 bases and J by 9 bases, with 12 bases left in between. Clones were sequenced by immunoSEQ multiplex PCR, and TCRdb holds only the in-frame ones, with some missing. The table records approximately 270,000 clones, 65% to 90% of them present only once. Study-level findings and limits: It was approximately 150 TCR beta chains that were listed as cytomegalovirus-associated.

The chain employs TRBV6-5 and TRBJ2-7; tentative D call: TRBD2 (7 bases). Sequencing used PBMCs. The TCR was taken from a woman in her late teens or twenties in good health and CMV-seronegative. CDR3: CASSYSGGAGQYF. In nucleotides, the CDR3 is TGTGCCAGCAGTTACTCAGGGGGGGCCGGGCAGTACTTC.